This T cell receptor (beta chain) was recorded in a study of identical twins' blood T cells. General observations from the study: Twins shared more top CDR3 clonotypes than unrelated donors did.

As regards this clonotype: The antigen remains undetermined. Compared with germline, one end of the junction differs, possibly owing to a read error.

All three twin pairs grew up together with likely shared infections and vaccines. Authors' analysis steps: Each donor had about 90,000 to nearly 550,000 clonotypes. TCRdb analysed the 5' RACE reads with MiXCR anew, one entry per CDR3 protein. The V and J calls reflect TCRdb's pipeline rather than the authors' work. The table has hundreds of thousands of distinct CDR3 sequences, under 30% seen once. The CDR3 extends over 12 amino acids. The germline V gene encodes CDR1 LGHDT and CDR2 YNNKEL (reference sequence). The sample comprised PBMCs. The receptor comes from a woman aged 18 to 50 in good health. The chain has TRBV3-1 and TRBJ2-7; perhaps D is TRBD1 or TRBD2 (5 bases each). The CDR3 here is CASNQRGYERYF. DNA of the CDR3: TGTGCCAGCAACCAACGGGGCTACGAGCGGTACTTC.